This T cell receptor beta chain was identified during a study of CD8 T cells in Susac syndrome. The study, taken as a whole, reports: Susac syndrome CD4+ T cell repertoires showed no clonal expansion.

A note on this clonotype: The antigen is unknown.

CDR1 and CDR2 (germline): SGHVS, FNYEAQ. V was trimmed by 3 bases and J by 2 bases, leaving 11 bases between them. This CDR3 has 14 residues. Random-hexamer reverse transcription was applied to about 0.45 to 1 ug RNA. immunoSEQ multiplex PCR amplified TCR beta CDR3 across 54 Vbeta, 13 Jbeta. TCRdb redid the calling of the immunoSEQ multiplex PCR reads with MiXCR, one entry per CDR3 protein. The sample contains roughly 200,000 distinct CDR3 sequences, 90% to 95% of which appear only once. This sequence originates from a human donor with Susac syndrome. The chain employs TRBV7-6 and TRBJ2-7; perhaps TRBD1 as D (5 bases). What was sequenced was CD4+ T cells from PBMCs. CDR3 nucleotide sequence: TGTGCCAGCAGCTTCTCGGCAGGGACCTACGAGCAGTACTTC. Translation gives CASSFSAGTYEQYF. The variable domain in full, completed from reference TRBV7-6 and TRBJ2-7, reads GAGVSQSPRYKVTKRGQDVALRCDPISGHVSLYWYRQALGQGPEFLTYFNYEAQQDKSGLPNDRFSAERPEGSISTLTIQRTEQRDSAMYRCASSFSAGTYEQYFGPGTRLTVT.